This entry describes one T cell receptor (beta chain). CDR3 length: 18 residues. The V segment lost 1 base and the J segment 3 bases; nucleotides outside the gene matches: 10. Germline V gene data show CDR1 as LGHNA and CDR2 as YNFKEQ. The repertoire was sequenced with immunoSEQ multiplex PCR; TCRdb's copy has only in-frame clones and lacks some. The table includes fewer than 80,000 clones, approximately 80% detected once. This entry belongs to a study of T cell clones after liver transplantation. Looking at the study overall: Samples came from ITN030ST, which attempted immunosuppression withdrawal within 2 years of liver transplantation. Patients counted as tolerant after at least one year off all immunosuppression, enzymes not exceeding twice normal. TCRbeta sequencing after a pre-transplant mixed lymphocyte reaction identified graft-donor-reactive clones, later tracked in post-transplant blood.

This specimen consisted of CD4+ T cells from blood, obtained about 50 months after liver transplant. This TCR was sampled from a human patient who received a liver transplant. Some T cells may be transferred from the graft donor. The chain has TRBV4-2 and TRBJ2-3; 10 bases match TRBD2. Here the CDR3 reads CASSQVGSGGIQTDTQYF. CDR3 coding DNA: TGTGCCAGCAGCCAAGTTGGTAGCGGGGGGATCCAGACAGATACGCAGTATTTT.